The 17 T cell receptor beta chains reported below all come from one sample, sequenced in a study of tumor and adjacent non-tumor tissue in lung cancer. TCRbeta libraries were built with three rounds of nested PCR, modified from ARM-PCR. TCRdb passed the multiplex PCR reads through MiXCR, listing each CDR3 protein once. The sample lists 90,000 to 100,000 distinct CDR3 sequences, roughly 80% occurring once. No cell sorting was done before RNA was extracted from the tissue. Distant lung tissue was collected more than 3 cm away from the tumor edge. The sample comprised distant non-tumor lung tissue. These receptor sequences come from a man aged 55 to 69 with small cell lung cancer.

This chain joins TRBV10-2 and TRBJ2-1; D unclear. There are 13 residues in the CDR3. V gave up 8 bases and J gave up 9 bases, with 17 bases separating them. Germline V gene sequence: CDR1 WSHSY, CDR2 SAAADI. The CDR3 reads CASCETDHSEQFF. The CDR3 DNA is TGCGCCAGCTGCGAGACTGACCACAGTGAGCAGTTCTTC.

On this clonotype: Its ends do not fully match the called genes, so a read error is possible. This CDR3 is CSVDRWGVVYGYTF. CDR3 in DNA: TGCAGCGTTGATAGATGGGGGGTAGTATATGGCTATACCTTC. The chain recombines TRBV29-1 with TRBJ1-2; tentative D call: TRBD1 (5 bases). Germline assignment: CDR1 SQVTM and CDR2 ANQGSEA. The CDR3 totals 14 residues.

CDR3 in DNA: TGTGCCAACAGCCTGAACAAGGGACCTTACGAGCAGTACGTC. It encodes CANSLNKGPYEQYV. The chain links TRBV11-2 to TRBJ2-7; D is possibly TRBD1 or TRBD2 (5 bases each). The V gene's germline CDR1 is SGHAT and CDR2 FQNNGV. This CDR3 has 14 residues.

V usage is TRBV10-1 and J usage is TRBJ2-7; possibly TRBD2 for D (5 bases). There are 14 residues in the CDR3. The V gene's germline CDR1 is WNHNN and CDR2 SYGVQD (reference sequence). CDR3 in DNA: TGCGCCTGCAGTGAAGAAGGGAGCCCTAATGAGCAGTACGTC. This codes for CACSEEGSPNEQYV.

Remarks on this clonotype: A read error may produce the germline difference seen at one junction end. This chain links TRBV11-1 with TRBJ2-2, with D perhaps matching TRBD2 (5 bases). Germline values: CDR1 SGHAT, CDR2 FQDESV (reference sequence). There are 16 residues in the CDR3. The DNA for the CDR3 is TGTGTCAGCAGCTTAGGAGAGCAACGACTAACCGGGGAACTGTTTTTT. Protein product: CVSSLGEQRLTGELFF. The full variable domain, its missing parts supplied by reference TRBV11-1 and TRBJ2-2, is EAEVAQSPRYKITEKSQAVAFWCDPISGHATLYWYRQILGQGPELLVQFQDESVVDDSQLPKDRFSAERLKGVDSTLKIQPAELGDSAMYLCVSSLGEQRLTGELFFGEGSRLTVL.

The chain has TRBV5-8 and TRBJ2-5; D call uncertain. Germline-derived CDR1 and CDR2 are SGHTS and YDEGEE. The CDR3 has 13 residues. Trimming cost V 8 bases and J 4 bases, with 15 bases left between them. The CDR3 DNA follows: TGTGCCAGGAGTCTTGGGGATATAGAGACCCAGTACTTC. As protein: CARSLGDIETQYF.

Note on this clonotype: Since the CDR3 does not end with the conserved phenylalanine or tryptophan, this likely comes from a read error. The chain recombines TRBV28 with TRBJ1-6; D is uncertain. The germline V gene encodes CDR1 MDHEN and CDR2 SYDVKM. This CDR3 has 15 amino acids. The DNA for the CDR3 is TGTACCAGCAACCAAGGAGGTGGAACCTCGGAGACCCTCCACTAT. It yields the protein CTSNQGGGTSETLHY.

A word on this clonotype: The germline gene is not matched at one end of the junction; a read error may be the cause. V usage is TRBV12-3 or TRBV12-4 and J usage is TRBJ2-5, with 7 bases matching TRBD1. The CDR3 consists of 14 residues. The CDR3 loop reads CASRLIDREEAQYF. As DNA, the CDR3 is TGTGCCAGCAGATTAATTGACAGGGAAGAGGCCCAGTACTTC.

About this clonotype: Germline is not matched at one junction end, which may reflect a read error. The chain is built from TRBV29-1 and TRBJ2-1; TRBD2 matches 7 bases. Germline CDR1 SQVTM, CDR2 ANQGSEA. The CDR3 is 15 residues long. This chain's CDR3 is CSVELAGNPNNEQFF. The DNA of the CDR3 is TGTAGCGTTGAATTAGCGGGTAATCCCAACAATGAGCAGTTCTTC.

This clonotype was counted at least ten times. Here the CDR3 DNA reads TGTGCCAGCAGTTACTCCCAGTATAGCAATCAGCCCCAGCATTTT. Translated: CASSYSQYSNQPQHF. The chain links TRBV6-5 to TRBJ1-5, with no clear D. The CDR3 has 15 amino acids. Trimming took 0 bases from V and 0 from J, leaving 6 bases between them. Germline V gene sequence: CDR1 MNHEY, CDR2 SVGAGI.

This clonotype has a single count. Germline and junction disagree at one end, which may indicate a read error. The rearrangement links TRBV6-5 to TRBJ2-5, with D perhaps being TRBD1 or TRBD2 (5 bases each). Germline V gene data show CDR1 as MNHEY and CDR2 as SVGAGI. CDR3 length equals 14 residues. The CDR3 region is CVSSYGEGRETQYF. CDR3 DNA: TGTGTCAGCAGTTACGGCGAGGGGCGGGAGACCCAGTACTTC.

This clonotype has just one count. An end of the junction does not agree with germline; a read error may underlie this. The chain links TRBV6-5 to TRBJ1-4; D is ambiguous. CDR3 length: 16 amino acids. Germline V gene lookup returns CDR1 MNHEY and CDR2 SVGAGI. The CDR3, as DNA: TGTGCCTGCGCCACCAAGAATTCAGCAACTAATGAGAAACTGTTATTT. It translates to CACATKNSATNEKLLF.

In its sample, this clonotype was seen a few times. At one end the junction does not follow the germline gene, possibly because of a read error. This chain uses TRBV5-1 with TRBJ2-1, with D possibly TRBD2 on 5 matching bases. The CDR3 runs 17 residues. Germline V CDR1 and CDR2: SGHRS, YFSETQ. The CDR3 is CASSTGERLAGYNERFF. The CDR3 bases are TGCGCCAGCAGCACTGGGGAACGGCTAGCAGGTTACAATGAGCGGTTCTTC.

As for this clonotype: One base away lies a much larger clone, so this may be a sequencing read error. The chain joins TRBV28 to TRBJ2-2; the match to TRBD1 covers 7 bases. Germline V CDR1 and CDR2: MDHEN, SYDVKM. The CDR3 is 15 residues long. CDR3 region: CASIPGQLNIGELFF. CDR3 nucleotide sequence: TGTGCCAGCATCCCGGGACAGCTAAACATCGGGGAGCTGTTTTTT.

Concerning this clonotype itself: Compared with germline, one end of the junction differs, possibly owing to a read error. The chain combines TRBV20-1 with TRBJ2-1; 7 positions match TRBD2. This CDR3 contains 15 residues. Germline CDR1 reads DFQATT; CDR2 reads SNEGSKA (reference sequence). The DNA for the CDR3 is TGCAGTGCTAGTCCAAGGTGCGGGAGTGGCGATGAGCAGTTATTT. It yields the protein CSASPRCGSGDEQLF.

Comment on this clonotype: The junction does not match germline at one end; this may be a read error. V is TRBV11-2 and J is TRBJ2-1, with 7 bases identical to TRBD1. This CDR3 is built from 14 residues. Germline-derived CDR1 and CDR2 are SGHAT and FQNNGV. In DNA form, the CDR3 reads TGTGACAGCCTCAAGCGACAGGGCGACAATGAGCAGTTCTTC. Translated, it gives CDSLKRQGDNEQFF.

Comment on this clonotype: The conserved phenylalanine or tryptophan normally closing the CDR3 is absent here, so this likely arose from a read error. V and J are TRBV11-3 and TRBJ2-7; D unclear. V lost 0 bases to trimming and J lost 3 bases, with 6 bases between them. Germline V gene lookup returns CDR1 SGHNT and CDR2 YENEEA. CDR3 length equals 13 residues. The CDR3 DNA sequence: TGTGCCAGCAGCTTAGAAACCAGCTACGAGCAGTACATC. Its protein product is CASSLETSYEQYI.